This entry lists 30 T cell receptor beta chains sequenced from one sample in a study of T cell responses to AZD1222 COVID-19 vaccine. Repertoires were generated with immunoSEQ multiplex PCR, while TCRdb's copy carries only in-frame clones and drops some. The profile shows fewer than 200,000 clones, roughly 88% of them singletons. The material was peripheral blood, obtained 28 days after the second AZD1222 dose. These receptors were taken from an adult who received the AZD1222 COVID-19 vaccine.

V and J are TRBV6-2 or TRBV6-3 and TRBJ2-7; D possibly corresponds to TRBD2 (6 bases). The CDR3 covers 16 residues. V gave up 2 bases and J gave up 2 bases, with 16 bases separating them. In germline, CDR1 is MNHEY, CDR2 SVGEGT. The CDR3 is CASSYPPGAPPYEQYF. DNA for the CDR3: TGTGCCAGCAGTTACCCACCGGGAGCTCCTCCCTACGAGCAGTACTTC.

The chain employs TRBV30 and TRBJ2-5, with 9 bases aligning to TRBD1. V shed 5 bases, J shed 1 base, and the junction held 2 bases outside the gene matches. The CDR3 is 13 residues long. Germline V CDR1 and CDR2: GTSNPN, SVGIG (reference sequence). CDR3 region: CAWGTGRQETQYF. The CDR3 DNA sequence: TGTGCCTGGGGGACAGGGCGCCAAGAGACCCAGTACTTC.

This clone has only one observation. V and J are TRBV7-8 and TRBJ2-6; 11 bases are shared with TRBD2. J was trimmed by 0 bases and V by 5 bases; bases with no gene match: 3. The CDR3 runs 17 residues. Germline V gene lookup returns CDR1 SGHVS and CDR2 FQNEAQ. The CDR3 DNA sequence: TGTGCCAGCAGCGGACTAGCGGGCTACTCTGGGGCCAACGTCCTGACTTTC. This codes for CASSGLAGYSGANVLTF.

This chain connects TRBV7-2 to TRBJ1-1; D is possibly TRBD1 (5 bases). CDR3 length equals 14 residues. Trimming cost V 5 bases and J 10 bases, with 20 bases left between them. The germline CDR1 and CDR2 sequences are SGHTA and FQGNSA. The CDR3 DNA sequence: TGTGCCAGCAGCAGTGGGGCCACCCCCCCCGGAGCTTTCTTT. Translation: CASSSGATPPGAFF. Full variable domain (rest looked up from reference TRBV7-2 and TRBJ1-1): GAGVSQSPSNKVTEKGKDVELRCDPISGHTALYWYRQSLGQGLEFLIYFQGNSAPDKSGLPSDRFSAERTGGSVSTLTIQRTQQEDSAVYLCASSSGATPPGAFFGQGTRLTVV.

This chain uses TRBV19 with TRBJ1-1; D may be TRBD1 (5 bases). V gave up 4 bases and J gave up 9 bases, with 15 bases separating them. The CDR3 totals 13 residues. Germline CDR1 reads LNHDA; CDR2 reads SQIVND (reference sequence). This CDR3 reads CASSTRQSPKAFF. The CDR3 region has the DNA TGTGCCAGTAGTACGAGACAGTCCCCCAAAGCTTTCTTT. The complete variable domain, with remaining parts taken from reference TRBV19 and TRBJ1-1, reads DGGITQSPKYLFRKEGQNVTLSCEQNLNHDAMYWYRQDPGQGLRLIYYSQIVNDFQKGDIAEGYSVSREKKESFPLTVTSAQKNPTAFYLCASSTRQSPKAFFGQGTRLTVV.

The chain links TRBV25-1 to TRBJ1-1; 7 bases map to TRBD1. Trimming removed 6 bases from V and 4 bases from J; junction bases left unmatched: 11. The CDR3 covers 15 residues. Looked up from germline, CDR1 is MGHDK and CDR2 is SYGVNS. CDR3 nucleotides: TGTGCCAGCAGCGGACAGGTGGGACCGGGCACTGAAGCTTTCTTT. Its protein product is CASSGQVGPGTEAFF. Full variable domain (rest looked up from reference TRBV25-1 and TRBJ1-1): EADIYQTPRYLVIGTGKKITLECSQTMGHDKMYWYQQDPGMELHLIHYSYGVNSTEKGDLSSESTVSRIRTEHFPLTLESARPSHTSQYLCASSGQVGPGTEAFFGQGTRLTVV.

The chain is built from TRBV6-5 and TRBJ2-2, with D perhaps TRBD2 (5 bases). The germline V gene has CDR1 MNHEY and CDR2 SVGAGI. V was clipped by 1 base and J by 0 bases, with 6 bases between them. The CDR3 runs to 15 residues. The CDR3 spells CASSYWGANTGELFF. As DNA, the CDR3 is TGTGCCAGCAGTTACTGGGGAGCGAACACCGGGGAGCTGTTTTTT.

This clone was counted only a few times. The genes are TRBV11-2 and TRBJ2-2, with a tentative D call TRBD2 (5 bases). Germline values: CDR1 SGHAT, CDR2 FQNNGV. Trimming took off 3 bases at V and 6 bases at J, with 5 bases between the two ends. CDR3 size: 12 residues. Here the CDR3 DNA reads TGTGCCAGCAGCTTCGGGGCCGGGGAGCTGTTTTTT. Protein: CASSFGAGELFF. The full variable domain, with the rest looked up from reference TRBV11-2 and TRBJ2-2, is EAGVAQSPRYKIIEKRQSVAFWCNPISGHATLYWYQQILGQGPKLLIQFQNNGVVDDSQLPKDRFSAERLKGVDSTLKIQPAKLEDSAVYLCASSFGAGELFFGEGSRLTVL.

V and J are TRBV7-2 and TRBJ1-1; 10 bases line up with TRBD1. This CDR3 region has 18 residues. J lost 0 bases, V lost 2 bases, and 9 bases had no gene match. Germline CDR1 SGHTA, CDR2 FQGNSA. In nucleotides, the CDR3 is TGTGCCAGCAGCTTACTGGGGACAGGGGTCTTCATGAACACTGAAGCTTTCTTT. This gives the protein CASSLLGTGVFMNTEAFF.

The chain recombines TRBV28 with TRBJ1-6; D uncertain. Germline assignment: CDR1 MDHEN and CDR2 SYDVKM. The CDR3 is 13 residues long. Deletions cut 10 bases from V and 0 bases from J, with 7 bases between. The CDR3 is CATRGSYNSPLHF. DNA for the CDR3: TGTGCCACCCGGGGCTCCTATAATTCACCCCTCCACTTT.

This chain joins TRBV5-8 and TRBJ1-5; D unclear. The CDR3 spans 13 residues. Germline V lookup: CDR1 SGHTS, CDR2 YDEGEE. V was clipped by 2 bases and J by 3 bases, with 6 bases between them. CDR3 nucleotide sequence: TGTGCCAGCAGCTTCAGGAACAATCAGCCCCAGCATTTT. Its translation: CASSFRNNQPQHF.

CDR3 region: CASSQDPGTDKGYTF. CDR3 nucleotide sequence: TGTGCCAGCAGCCAAGATCCGGGTACCGATAAGGGCTACACCTTC. The rearrangement uses TRBV4-2 and TRBJ1-2; no reliable D call. The V and J ends lost 0 bases and 8 bases respectively, with 16 bases between them. This CDR3 region has 15 residues. The germline V gene encodes CDR1 LGHNA and CDR2 YNFKEQ.

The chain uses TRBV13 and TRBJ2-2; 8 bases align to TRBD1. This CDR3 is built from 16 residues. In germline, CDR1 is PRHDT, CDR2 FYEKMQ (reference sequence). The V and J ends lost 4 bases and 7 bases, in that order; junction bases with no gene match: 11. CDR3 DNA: TGTGCCAGCAGCTCCCGGGGAACAGGGGGTTACGGGGAGCTGTTTTTT. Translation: CASSSRGTGGYGELFF.

This CDR3 reads CASSLASGGGTGELFF. In nucleotides, the CDR3 is TGCGCCAGCAGCTTGGCCTCGGGGGGAGGGACCGGGGAGCTGTTTTTT. The chain combines TRBV5-1 with TRBJ2-2; 7 nucleotides line up with TRBD2. The CDR3 has 16 amino acids. Trimming cost V 0 bases and J 5 bases; bases outside gene matches: 7. Germline V gives CDR1 SGHRS, CDR2 YFSETQ.

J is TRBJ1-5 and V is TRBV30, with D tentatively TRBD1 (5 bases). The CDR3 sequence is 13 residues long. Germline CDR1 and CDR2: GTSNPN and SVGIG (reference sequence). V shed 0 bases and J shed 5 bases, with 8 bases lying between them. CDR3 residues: CAWSVARDQPQHF. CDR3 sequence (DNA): TGTGCCTGGAGTGTTGCCAGGGATCAGCCCCAGCATTTT.

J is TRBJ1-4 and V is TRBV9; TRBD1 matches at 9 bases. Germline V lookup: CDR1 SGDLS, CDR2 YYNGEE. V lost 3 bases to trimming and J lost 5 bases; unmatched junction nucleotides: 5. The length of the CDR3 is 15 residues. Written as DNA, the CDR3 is TGTGCCAGCAGCGGGATTGGACAGGGGAATGAAAAACTGTTTTTT. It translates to CASSGIGQGNEKLFF.

DNA of the CDR3: TGTGCCAGCAGCTTAGTTGCCGGGCCGCCCCCCAATGAAAAACTGTTTTTT. It codes for CASSLVAGPPPNEKLFF. The gene calls are TRBV7-8 and TRBJ1-4; unclear D gene. V gave up 1 base and J gave up 5 bases, with 17 bases separating them. The germline CDR1 and CDR2 sequences are SGHVS and FQNEAQ. The CDR3 is made up of 17 amino acids. The variable domain in full, completed from reference TRBV7-8 and TRBJ1-4, reads GAGVSQSPRYKVAKRGQDVALRCDPISGHVSLFWYQQALGQGPEFLTYFQNEAQLDKSGLPSDRFFAERPEGSVSTLKIQRTQQEDSAVYLCASSLVAGPPPNEKLFFGSGTQLSVL.

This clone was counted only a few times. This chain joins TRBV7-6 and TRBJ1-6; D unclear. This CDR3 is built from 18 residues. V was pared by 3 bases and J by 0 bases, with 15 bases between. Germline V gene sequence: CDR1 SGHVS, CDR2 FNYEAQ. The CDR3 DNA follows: TGTGCCAGCAGCTTGGAGGTCCATACGAGCTCCTATAATTCACCCCTCCACTTT. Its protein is CASSLEVHTSSYNSPLHF.

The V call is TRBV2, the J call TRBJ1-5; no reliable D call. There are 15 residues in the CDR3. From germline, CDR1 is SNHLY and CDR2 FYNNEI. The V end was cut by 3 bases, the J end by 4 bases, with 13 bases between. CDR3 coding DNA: TGTGCCAGCAGTGACAGGATGGTCAGGAATCAGCCCCAGCATTTT. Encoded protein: CASSDRMVRNQPQHF.

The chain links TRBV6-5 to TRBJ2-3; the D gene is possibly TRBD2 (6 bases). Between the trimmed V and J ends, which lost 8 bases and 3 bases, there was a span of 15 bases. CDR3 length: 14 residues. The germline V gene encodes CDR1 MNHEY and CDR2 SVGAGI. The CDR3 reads CASSAGRATDTQYF. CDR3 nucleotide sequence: TGTGCCAGCTCAGCGGGCAGGGCGACAGATACGCAGTATTTT.

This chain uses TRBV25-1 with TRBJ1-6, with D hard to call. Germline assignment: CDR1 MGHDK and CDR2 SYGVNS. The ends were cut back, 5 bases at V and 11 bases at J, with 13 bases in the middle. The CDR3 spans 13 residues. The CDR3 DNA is TGTGCCAGCAGTTCTACGGACGGAGCACCCCTCCACTTT. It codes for CASSSTDGAPLHF.

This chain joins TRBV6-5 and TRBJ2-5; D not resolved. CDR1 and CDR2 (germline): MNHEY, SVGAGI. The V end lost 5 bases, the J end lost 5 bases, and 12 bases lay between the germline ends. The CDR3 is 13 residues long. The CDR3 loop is CASSIRLGETQYF. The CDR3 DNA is TGTGCCAGCAGTATAAGATTGGGGGAGACCCAGTACTTC.

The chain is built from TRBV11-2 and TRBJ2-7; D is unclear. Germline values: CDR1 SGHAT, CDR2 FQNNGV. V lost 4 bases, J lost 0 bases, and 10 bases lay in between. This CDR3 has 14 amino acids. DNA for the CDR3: TGTGCCAGCAGCTCTAGAGCCAGCTCCTACGAGCAGTACTTC. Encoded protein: CASSSRASSYEQYF.

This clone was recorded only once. The CDR3 loop is CASIPSPIGEQYF. CDR3 in DNA: TGTGCCAGCATTCCAAGCCCGATTGGCGAGCAGTACTTC. This chain joins TRBV2 and TRBJ2-7; no definite D call. Per the germline V gene, CDR1 is SNHLY and CDR2 is FYNNEI. The CDR3 extends over 13 amino acids. The germline V and J ends were trimmed by 7 bases and 6 bases, with 16 bases remaining between them.

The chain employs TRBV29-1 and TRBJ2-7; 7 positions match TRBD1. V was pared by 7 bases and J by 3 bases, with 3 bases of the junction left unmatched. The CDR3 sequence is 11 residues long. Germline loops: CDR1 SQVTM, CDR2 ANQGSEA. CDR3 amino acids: CSAGTDYEQYF. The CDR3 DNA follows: TGCAGCGCCGGGACAGACTACGAGCAGTACTTC.

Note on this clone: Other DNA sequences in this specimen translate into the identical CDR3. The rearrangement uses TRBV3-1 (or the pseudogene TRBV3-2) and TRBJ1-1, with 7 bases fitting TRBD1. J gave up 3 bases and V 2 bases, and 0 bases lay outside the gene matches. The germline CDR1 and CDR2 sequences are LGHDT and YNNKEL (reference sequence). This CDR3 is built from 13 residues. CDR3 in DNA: TGTGCCAGCAGCCAACAGGGGGACACTGAAGCTTTCTTT. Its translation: CASSQQGDTEAFF.

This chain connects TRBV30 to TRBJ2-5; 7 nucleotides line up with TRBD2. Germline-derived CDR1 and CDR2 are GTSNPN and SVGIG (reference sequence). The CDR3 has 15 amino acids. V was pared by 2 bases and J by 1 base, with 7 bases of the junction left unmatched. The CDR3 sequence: CAWSLFSGIQETQYF. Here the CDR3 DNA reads TGTGCCTGGAGTTTATTCAGCGGGATCCAAGAGACCCAGTACTTC.

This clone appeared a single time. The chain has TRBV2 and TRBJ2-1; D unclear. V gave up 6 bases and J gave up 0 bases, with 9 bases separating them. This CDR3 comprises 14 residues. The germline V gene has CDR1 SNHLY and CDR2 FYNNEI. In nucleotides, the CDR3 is TGTGCCAGCAGGCAGGTTAGCTCCTACAATGAGCAGTTCTTC. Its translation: CASRQVSSYNEQFF.

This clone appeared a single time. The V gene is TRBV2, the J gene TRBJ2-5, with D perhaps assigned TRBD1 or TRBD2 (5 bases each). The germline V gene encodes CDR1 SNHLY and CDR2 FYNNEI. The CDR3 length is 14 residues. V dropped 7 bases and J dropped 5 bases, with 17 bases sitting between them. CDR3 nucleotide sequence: TGTGCCAGCACCTTACGCAGGGAGTCGGAGACCCAGTACTTC. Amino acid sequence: CASTLRRESETQYF.

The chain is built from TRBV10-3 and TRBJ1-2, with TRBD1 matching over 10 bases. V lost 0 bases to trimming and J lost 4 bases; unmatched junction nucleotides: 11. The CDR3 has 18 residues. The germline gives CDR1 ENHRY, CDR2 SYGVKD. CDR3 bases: TGTGCCATCAGTGAGTCGGGTTCCGGGACAGGGGCTGGCTATGGCTACACCTTC. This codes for CAISESGSGTGAGYGYTF.